This T cell receptor (beta chain) emerged from a study of CD8 T cells in ankylosing spondylitis. TCRdb re-called the 5' RACE reads with MiXCR, one entry per CDR3 protein. The data show 250,000 to 350,000 distinct CDR3 sequences, with 6.5% to 10% seen just once and roughly 15% held by the top ten. Study-wide findings and caveats: Characteristic, it appeared, of ankylosing spondylitis blood was a TCR beta motif of several highly homologous variants.

Trimming took off 3 bases at V and 4 bases at J, with 16 bases between the two ends. The CDR3 covers 16 residues. The germline CDR1 and CDR2 sequences are MNHEY and SVGEGT. Comments on this clonotype: As yet, its antigen is unknown.

The TCR was taken from a male donor with ankylosing spondylitis. The material sequenced was blood, either unsorted or a sorted T cell fraction (not recorded which). The rearrangement joins TRBV6-2 or TRBV6-3 to TRBJ2-1; no clear D gene. Written as DNA, the CDR3 is TGTGCCAGCAGTTATGTGCGCGGCCCAATTTACAATGAGCAGTTCTTC. Residues: CASSYVRGPIYNEQFF.